This T cell receptor (beta chain) emerged from a study of blood T cell dynamics during melanoma immunotherapy. Study-level background: Metastatic melanoma patients received first-line pembrolizumab or nivolumab plus ipilimumab.

Time point in this sample: pre-treatment baseline. Study-level results: Whether repertoire-driving clones were melanoma-specific could not be determined.

Of note for this clone: Antigen specificity is unknown.

The germline gives CDR1 SNHLY, CDR2 FYNNEI. The ends were cut back, 2 bases at V and 3 bases at J, with 14 bases in the middle. CDR3 length: 15 residues. A fixed DNA input of about 0.35 ug was used per bulk PBMC sample. Using immunoSEQ multiplex PCR, the repertoire was profiled, and TCRdb retains in-frame clones only, with some absent. This table has approximately 23,000 clones, roughly 90% appearing once. The V and J genes are TRBV2 and TRBJ2-7; TRBD1 is a possible D gene (6 bases). The sequence was collected from a human donor with melanoma. The input for sequencing was blood, taken from a patient treated with checkpoint blockade. The CDR3 is CASSEQGTLGYEQYF. The CDR3 coding sequence is TGTGCCAGCAGTGAACAGGGGACACTGGGCTACGAGCAGTACTTC.